A selection of T cell receptor beta chains follows, all from one sample in a study of T cell responses to AZD1222 COVID-19 vaccine. Generated by immunoSEQ multiplex PCR, the TCRdb table keeps only in-frame clones and is missing some. The data show 150,000 to 180,000 clones, approximately 87% seen once. Source: peripheral blood, taken on day 0 of MenACWY control vaccination. The receptors shown here come from an adult in good health. Both conserved end residues are part of each CDR3. Each record gives: CDR3 protein, clone size, V gene, CDR3 length. Clone size is not always given. Where it is, it says once, few, many or a class for expanded clones.

CDR3 protein: CASSAGRLAGGSTDTQYF
clone size: NA
V gene: TRBV5-1
CDR3 length: 18

CDR3 protein: CASSSRRNEQFF
clone size: NA
V gene: TRBV7-2
CDR3 length: 12

CDR3 protein: CASSFHREPAYEQYF
clone size: NA
V gene: TRBV5-4
CDR3 length: 15

CDR3 protein: CASSLDPSGRAEKLFF
clone size: NA
V gene: TRBV11-2
CDR3 length: 16

CDR3 protein: CASSQDQRGPKETQYF
clone size: NA
V gene: TRBV4-1
CDR3 length: 16

CDR3 protein: CASSLGLAGGSLSEQYF
clone size: NA
V gene: TRBV5-1
CDR3 length: 17

CDR3 protein: CASSFSDMNTEAFF
clone size: NA
V gene: TRBV6-5
CDR3 length: 14

CDR3 protein: CASSDQSTANTGELFF
clone size: NA
V gene: TRBV2
CDR3 length: 16

CDR3 protein: CATSRAGRSNEKLFF
clone size: NA
V gene: TRBV15
CDR3 length: 15

CDR3 protein: CSVDFGVTGYTF
clone size: NA
V gene: TRBV29-1
CDR3 length: 12

CDR3 protein: CASRGLAQDTQYF
clone size: NA
V gene: TRBV27
CDR3 length: 13

CDR3 protein: CASSEAEAGSQPQHF
clone size: NA
V gene: TRBV6-1
CDR3 length: 15

CDR3 protein: CASSADRGNTIYF
clone size: NA
V gene: TRBV5-1
CDR3 length: 13

CDR3 protein: CASSTGVGNQPQHF
clone size: NA
V gene: TRBV28
CDR3 length: 14

CDR3 protein: CASSRTGGSNEKLFF
clone size: NA
V gene: TRBV5-4
CDR3 length: 15

CDR3 protein: CASSQSPPGQVREKLFF
clone size: NA
V gene: TRBV5-1
CDR3 length: 17

CDR3 protein: CASSFYSLNTGELFF
clone size: NA
V gene: TRBV7-2
CDR3 length: 15

CDR3 protein: CASSRGVNTIYF
clone size: once
V gene: TRBV19
CDR3 length: 12

CDR3 protein: CASRGTGEDYGYTF
clone size: NA
V gene: TRBV19
CDR3 length: 14

CDR3 protein: CASSFGQTNEKLFF
clone size: NA
V gene: TRBV6-5
CDR3 length: 14

CDR3 protein: CASSYGDPVRETQYF
clone size: NA
V gene: TRBV6-5
CDR3 length: 15

CDR3 protein: CASSLAGTGAYEQYF
clone size: NA
V gene: TRBV5-5
CDR3 length: 15

CDR3 protein: CASTLGTSVFQNTGELFF
clone size: NA
V gene: TRBV28
CDR3 length: 18

CDR3 protein: CASSLRQGRGYTF
clone size: once
V gene: TRBV12-3/TRBV12-4
CDR3 length: 13

CDR3 protein: CASSFLGGNQPQHF
clone size: NA
V gene: TRBV28
CDR3 length: 14

CDR3 protein: CSAQLGEREYF
clone size: NA
V gene: TRBV20-1
CDR3 length: 11

CDR3 protein: CASSFRGSGQPQHF
clone size: NA
V gene: TRBV5-6
CDR3 length: 14

CDR3 protein: CASSFSETEAFF
clone size: NA
V gene: TRBV7-2
CDR3 length: 12

CDR3 protein: CASSWRDTEAFF
clone size: NA
V gene: TRBV6-5
CDR3 length: 12

CDR3 protein: CASSRDPGNQPQHF
clone size: NA
V gene: TRBV7-9
CDR3 length: 14

CDR3 protein: CASSPQNTGELFF
clone size: NA
V gene: TRBV11-3
CDR3 length: 13

CDR3 protein: CASSPLTGTGTEAFF
clone size: once
V gene: TRBV27
CDR3 length: 15

CDR3 protein: CASVRDHNSPLHF
clone size: NA
V gene: TRBV11-3
CDR3 length: 13